This T cell receptor beta chain was identified during a study of immune characterization of retroperitoneal liposarcoma. MiXCR, run by TCRdb on the PCR reads, gives a single entry per CDR3 protein. The table shows roughly 1,900 distinct CDR3 sequences, with about 29% occurring only once. Trimming cost V 4 bases and J 7 bases, with 17 bases left between them. The CDR3 spans 14 residues. In germline, CDR1 is DFQATT, CDR2 SNEGSKA (reference sequence). The chain combines TRBV20-1 with TRBJ2-1, with D possibly TRBD2 on 6 matching bases. This clonotype was sampled from a female donor with retroperitoneal liposarcoma. The sequenced sample consisted of tumor tissue. CDR3 nucleotides: TGCAGTGCTATCCGATCCGGGACTTTTAATGAGCAGTTCTTC. Translation: CSAIRSGTFNEQFF.